This T cell receptor beta chain is drawn from a study of persistence of HIV-infected CD4 T cells. CDR1 is MGHRA and CDR2 is YSYEKL in the germline V gene. V lost 0 bases to trimming and J lost 0 bases, with 11 bases between them. The CDR3 extends over 16 amino acids. This was the immunoSEQ version 4 assay in survey mode. Repertoires were generated with immunoSEQ multiplex PCR, while TCRdb's copy carries only in-frame clones and drops some. The sample records around 20,000 clones, around three quarters being singletons. This clone was detected only a few times. The antigen is not known. Stimulation used about 9.5 ug/mL lysate from CMV-infected fibroblasts. CD4+ T cells upregulating both CD40 ligand and CD69 were sorted as responding cells. Undetectable plasma HIV-1 RNA below 50 copies/mL lasted at least 4 years.

Sequenced here: CD4+ T cells sorted from PBMCs after approximately 19-hour stimulation, sampled from a patient who received antiretroviral therapy. The receptor's source is an adult man with HIV who was CMV-seropositive. The J gene is TRBJ1-1, the V gene TRBV4-1; D is unclear. The CDR3 nucleotides are TGCGCCAGCAGCCAAGATCGAAGCAACATGAACACTGAAGCTTTCTTT. Translation gives CASSQDRSNMNTEAFF.